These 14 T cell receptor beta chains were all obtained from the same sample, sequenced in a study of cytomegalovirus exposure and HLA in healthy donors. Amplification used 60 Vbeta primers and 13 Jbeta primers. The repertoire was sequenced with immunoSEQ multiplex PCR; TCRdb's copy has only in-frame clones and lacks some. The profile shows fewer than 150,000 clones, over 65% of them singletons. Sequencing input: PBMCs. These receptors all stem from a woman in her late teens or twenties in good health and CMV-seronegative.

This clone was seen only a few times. CDR3 DNA sequence: TGCGCCAGCAGCCCCACCGGGACAGAAAATGAAAAACTGTTTTTT. Its protein product is CASSPTGTENEKLFF. The J gene is TRBJ1-4, the V gene TRBV5-1; 7 bases align to TRBD1. The CDR3 covers 15 residues. Germline V CDR1 and CDR2: SGHRS, YFSETQ. J was trimmed by 5 bases and V by 4 bases; bases with no gene match: 8.

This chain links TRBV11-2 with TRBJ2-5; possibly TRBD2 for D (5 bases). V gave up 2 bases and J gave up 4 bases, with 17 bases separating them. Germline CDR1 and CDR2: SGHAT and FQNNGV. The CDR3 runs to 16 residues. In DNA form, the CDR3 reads TGTGCCAGCAGCTTATTTGCGGGCCAGGAACGAGAGACCCAGTACTTC. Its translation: CASSLFAGQERETQYF.

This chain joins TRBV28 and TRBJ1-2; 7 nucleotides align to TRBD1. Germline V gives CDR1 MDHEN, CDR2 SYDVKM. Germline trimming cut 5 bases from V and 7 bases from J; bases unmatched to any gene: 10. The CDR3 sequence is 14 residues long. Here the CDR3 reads CASSKRGPLGGYTF. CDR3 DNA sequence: TGTGCCAGCAGTAAGAGGGGGCCTCTAGGTGGCTACACCTTC.

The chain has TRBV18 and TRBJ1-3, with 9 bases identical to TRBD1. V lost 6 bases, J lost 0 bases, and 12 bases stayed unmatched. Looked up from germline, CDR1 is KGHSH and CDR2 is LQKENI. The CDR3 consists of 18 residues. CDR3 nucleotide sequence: TGTGCCAGCTCCCGAGCTGGGACAGGGACCCACTCTGGAAACACCATATATTTT. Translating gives CASSRAGTGTHSGNTIYF.

The CDR3 bases are TGTGCCATCCTAGGGGACAGGGTAACAAGCTCTGGAAACACCATATATTTT. Amino acids: CAILGDRVTSSGNTIYF. The chain links TRBV14 to TRBJ1-3; TRBD1 matches 9 bases. CDR3 length: 17 amino acids. The germline V gene has CDR1 SGHDN and CDR2 FVKESK. Unmatched junction bases numbered 13, after V lost 10 bases and J lost 0 bases.

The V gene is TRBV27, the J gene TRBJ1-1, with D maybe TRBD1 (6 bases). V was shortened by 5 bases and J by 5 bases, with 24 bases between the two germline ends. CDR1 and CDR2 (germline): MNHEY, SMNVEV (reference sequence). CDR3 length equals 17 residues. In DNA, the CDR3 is TGTGCCAGCAGTCCTCAAACCCCCAACAGGGTAAGGACTGAAGCTTTCTTT. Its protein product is CASSPQTPNRVRTEAFF.

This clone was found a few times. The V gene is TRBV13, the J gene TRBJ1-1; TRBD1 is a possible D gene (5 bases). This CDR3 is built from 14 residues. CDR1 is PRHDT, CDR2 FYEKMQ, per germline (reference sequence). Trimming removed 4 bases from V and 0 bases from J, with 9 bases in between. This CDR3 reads CASSWGLMNTEAFF. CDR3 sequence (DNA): TGTGCCAGCAGCTGGGGACTTATGAACACTGAAGCTTTCTTT.

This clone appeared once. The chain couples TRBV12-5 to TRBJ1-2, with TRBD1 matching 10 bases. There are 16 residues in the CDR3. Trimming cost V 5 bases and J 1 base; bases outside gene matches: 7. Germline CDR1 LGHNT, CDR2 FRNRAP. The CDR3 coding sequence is TGTGCTAGTGGTCCCGGGACAGGGGACTTTAACTATGGCTACACCTTC. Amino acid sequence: CASGPGTGDFNYGYTF.

CDR3 DNA sequence: TGTGCCAGTAGTATACGGGGAAGCACAGATACGCAGTATTTT. This gives the protein CASSIRGSTDTQYF. The genes are TRBV19 and TRBJ2-3, with D maybe TRBD2 (5 bases). Trimming left V 2 bases short and J 0 bases short, with 6 bases between. The germline CDR1 and CDR2 sequences are LNHDA and SQIVND (reference sequence). CDR3 length: 14 residues.

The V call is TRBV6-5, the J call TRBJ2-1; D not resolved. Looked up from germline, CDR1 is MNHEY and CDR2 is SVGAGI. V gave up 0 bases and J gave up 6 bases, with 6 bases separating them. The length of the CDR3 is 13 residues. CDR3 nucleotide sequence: TGTGCCAGCAGTTACTCCGACTTCAATGAGCAGTTCTTC. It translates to CASSYSDFNEQFF.

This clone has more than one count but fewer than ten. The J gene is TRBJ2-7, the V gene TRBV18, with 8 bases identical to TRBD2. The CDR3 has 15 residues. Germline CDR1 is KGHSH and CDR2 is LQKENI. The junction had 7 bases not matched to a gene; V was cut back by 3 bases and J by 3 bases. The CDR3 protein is CASSPRTSGFYEQYF. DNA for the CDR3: TGTGCCAGCTCACCCCGCACTAGCGGATTCTACGAGCAGTACTTC.

CDR3 nucleotides: TGTGCCAGCCTCTATGGAAACACCATATATTTT. Translating it yields CASLYGNTIYF. This chain links TRBV2 with TRBJ1-3; no definite D call. Trimming removed 8 bases at V and 3 bases at J, with 5 bases between. This CDR3 has 11 residues. Germline-derived CDR1 and CDR2 are SNHLY and FYNNEI. The variable domain in full, completed from reference TRBV2 and TRBJ1-3, reads EPEVTQTPSHQVTQMGQEVILRCVPISNHLYFYWYRQILGQKVEFLVSFYNNEISEKSEIFDDQFSVERPDGSNFTLKIRSTKLEDSAMYFCASLYGNTIYFGEGSWLTVV.

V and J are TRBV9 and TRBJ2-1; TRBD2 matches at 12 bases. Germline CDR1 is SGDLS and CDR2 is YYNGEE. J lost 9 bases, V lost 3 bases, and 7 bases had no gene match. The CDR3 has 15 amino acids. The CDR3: CASSARLAGDAEQFF. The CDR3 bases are TGTGCCAGCAGCGCCAGACTAGCGGGAGATGCTGAGCAGTTCTTC. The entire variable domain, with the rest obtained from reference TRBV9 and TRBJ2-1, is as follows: DSGVTQTPKHLITATGQRVTLRCSPRSGDLSVYWYQQSLDQGLQFLIQYYNGEERAKGNILERFSAQQFPDLHSELNLSSLELGDSALYFCASSARLAGDAEQFFGPGTRLTVL.

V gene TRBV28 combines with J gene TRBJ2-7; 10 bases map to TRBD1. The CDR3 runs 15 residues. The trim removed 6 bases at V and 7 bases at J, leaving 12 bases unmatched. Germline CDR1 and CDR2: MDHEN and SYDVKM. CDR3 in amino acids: CASRNGGQGTREQYF. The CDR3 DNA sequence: TGTGCCAGCAGGAATGGGGGACAGGGGACTAGGGAGCAGTACTTC.